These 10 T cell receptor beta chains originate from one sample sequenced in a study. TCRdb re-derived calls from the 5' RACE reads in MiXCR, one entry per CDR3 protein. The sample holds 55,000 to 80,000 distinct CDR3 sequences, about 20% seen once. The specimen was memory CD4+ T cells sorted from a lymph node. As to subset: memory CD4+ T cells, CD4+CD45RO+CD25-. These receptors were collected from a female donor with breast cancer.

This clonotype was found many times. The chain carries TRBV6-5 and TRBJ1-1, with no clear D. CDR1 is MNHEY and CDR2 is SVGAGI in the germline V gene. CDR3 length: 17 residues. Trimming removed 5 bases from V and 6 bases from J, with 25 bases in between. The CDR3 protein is CASSTAQTHSAAAEAFF. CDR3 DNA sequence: TGTGCCAGCAGTACCGCCCAGACCCACTCGGCTGCGGCTGAAGCTTTCTTT.

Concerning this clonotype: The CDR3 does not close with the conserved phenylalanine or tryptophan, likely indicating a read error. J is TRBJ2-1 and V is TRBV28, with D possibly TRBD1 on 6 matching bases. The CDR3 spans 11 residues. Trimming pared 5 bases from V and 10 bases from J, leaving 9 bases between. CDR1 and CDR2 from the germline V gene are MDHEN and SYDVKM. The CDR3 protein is CASSADREQFL. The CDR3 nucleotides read TGTGCCAGCAGTGCCGACAGGGAGCAGTTCCTC.

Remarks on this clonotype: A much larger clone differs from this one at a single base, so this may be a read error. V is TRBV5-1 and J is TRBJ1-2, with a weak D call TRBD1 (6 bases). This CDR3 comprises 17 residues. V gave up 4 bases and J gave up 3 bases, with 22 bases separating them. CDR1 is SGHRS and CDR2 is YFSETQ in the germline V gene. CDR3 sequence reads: CASSPLLVQGGDYGYTF. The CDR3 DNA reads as TGCGCCAGCAGCCCTCTTTTGGTACAGGGAGGCGACTATGGCTACACCTTC.

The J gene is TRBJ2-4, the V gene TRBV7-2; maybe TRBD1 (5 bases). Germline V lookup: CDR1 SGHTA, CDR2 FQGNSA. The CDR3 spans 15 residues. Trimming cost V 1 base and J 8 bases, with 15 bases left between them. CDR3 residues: CASSLGGTGLDIQYF. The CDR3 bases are TGTGCCAGCAGCTTAGGTGGTACAGGTCTGGACATTCAGTACTTC.

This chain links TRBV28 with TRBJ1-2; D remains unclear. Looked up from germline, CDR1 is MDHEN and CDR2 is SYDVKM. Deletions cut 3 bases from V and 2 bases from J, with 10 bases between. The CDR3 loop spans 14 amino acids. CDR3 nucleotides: TGTGCCAGCAGTTTGACCCAGCTCAACTATGGCTACACCTTC. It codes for CASSLTQLNYGYTF.

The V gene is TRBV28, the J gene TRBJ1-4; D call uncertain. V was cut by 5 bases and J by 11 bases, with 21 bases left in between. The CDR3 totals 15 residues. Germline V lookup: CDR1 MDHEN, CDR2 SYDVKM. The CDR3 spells CASSPPRAWGEKLFF. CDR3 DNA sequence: TGTGCCAGCAGTCCCCCTCGGGCCTGGGGTGAGAAACTGTTTTTT.

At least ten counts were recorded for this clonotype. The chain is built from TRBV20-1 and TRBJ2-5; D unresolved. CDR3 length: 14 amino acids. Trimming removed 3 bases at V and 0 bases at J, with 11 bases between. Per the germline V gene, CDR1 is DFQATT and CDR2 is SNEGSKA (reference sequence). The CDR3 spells CSASPVLDQETQYF. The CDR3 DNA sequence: TGCAGTGCTAGTCCGGTGCTAGACCAAGAGACCCAGTACTTC.

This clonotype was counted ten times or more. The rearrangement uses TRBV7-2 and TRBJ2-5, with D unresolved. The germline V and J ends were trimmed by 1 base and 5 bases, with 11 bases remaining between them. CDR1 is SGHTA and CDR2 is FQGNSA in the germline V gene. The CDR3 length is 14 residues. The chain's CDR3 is CASSLGPVSETQYF. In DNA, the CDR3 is TGTGCCAGCAGCTTAGGCCCGGTTAGTGAGACCCAGTACTTC.

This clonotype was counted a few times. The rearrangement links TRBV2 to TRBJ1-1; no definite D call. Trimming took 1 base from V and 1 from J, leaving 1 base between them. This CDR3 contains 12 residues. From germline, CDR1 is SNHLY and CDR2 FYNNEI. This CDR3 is CASSEGNTEAFF. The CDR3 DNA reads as TGTGCCAGCAGTGAAGGGAACACTGAAGCTTTCTTT. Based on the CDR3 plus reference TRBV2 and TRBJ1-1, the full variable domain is EPEVTQTPSHQVTQMGQEVILRCVPISNHLYFYWYRQILGQKVEFLVSFYNNEISEKSEIFDDQFSVERPDGSNFTLKIRSTKLEDSAMYFCASSEGNTEAFFGQGTRLTVV.

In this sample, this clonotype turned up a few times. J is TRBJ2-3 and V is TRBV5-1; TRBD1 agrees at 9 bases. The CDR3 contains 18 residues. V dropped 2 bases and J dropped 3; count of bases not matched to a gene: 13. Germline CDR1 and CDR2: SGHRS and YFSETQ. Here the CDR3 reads CASSFPAMTGGKTDTQYF. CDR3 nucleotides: TGCGCCAGCAGCTTTCCTGCTATGACAGGGGGAAAAACAGATACGCAGTATTTT.